These 13 T cell receptor beta chains share one sample of origin, sequenced in a study of T cells in women clearing cervical HPV infection. Data came from immunoSEQ multiplex PCR; TCRdb stores just in-frame clones and leaves some out. The clone table shows 25,000 to 30,000 clones, with the ten largest holding roughly 4%. The source material was blood buffy coat. The origin of the receptors is a woman between 18 and 75 years old with a cervical HPV16 infection that either progressed to CIN3+ or cleared (not recorded which).

Remarks on this clone: The CDR3 end falls 3 residues outside the read, so it is completed with the germline J gene. V gene TRBV20-1 combines with J gene TRBJ2-2; the D gene is possibly TRBD1 (6 bases). This CDR3 comprises 14 residues. The V gene's germline CDR1 is DFQATT and CDR2 SNEGSKA (reference sequence). Partial CDR3 DNA: TGCAGTGCCCCTCCCCGACCAGGGGATGAAAAG. This gives the protein CSAPPRPGDEK. The full CDR3 reads CSAPPRPGDEKLFF.

Here the CDR3 reads CASRVGPYQPQHF. Partial CDR3 DNA: TGTGCCAGCAGAGTTGGGCCTTATCAGCCC. The gene calls are TRBV2 and TRBJ1-5; D is undetermined. Coverage ceases 3 residues before the CDR3 finishes, and the germline J gene fills in the end. CDR1 and CDR2 (germline): SNHLY, FYNNEI. This CDR3 has 13 residues. V lost 6 bases, J lost 5 bases, and 11 bases lay in between.

A word on this clone: The read terminates 3 residues before the CDR3 end, so the remaining end is supplied by the germline J gene. The chain has TRBV19 and TRBJ1-6; 10 nucleotides agree with TRBD1. Trimming at V came to 2 bases and at J to 9 bases, leaving 7 bases not matched to a gene. The CDR3 has 16 residues. Germline CDR1 and CDR2: LNHDA and SQIVND (reference sequence). The CDR3 is CASSILSTGGFSPLHF. The covered CDR3 bases are TGTGCCAGTAGTATACTCTCGACAGGGGGCTTTTCACCC. The complete variable domain, with remaining parts taken from reference TRBV19 and TRBJ1-6, reads DGGITQSPKYLFRKEGQNVTLSCEQNLNHDAMYWYRQDPGQGLRLIYYSQIVNDFQKGDIAEGYSVSREKKESFPLTVTSAQKNPTAFYLCASSILSTGGFSPLHFGNGTRLTVT.

Comment on this clone: The CDR3 end is not reached by the read, which stops 3 residues before it; the germline J gene fills it in. This sequence joins TRBV27 and TRBJ2-7, with TRBD1 identical over 7 bases. From germline, CDR1 is MNHEY and CDR2 SMNVEV (reference sequence). J was trimmed by 3 bases and V by 8 bases; bases with no gene match: 7. CDR3 length: 13 amino acids. CDR3 loop: CASVRQGNYEQYF. The sequenced CDR3 bases are TGTGCCAGCGTCCGACAGGGAAACTACGAG.

Notes on this clone: The read gets to within 3 residues of the CDR3 end, and the germline J gene fills in the rest. This chain connects TRBV6-4 to TRBJ2-3; 11 bases are shared with TRBD1. The germline V gene has CDR1 MRHNA and CDR2 SNTAGT. The CDR3 has 15 residues. J was trimmed by 6 bases and V by 2 bases; bases with no gene match: 4. The part of the CDR3 DNA that was read is TGTGCCAGCAGTGACGCTGGGACAGGGGGGGATACG. Its translation: CASSDAGTGGDT. In full, the CDR3 is CASSDAGTGGDTQYF.

As to this clone: The read terminates 3 residues before the CDR3 end, so the remaining end is supplied by the germline J gene. This chain uses TRBV29-1 with TRBJ2-7, with TRBD1 matching 7 bases. The CDR3 runs to 11 residues. The V segment lost 7 bases and the J segment 4 bases; nucleotides outside the gene matches: 4. The germline CDR1 and CDR2 sequences are SQVTM and ANQGSEA. The DNA read from the CDR3 is TGCAGCGCCATGACAGGGTACGAG. Its translation is CSAMTGYE. The entire CDR3 protein reads CSAMTGYEQYF.

CDR3 sequence: CSVEGSGTNEKLFF. Incomplete CDR3 DNA: TGCAGCGTTGAGGGTTCGGGAACTAATGAAAAA. The chain employs TRBV29-1 and TRBJ1-4, with D unclear. The CDR3 extends 3 residues past the end of the read, so its final part is completed from the germline J gene. The CDR3 is 14 amino acids. V was shortened by 3 bases and J by 1 base, with 9 bases between the two germline ends. Per germline, CDR1 SQVTM and CDR2 ANQGSEA.

Turning to this clone: The read stops 3 residues short of the end of the CDR3; the missing end is completed from the germline J gene. This chain joins TRBV2 and TRBJ1-2; TRBD1 matches at 8 bases. V lost 4 bases, J lost 2 bases, and 12 bases stayed unmatched. There are 17 residues in the CDR3. The germline CDR1 and CDR2 sequences are SNHLY and FYNNEI. CDR3 DNA (partial): TGTGCCAGCAGTGGAGGGCAGCAGGGGGCGGGAAACTATGGC. This gives the protein CASSGGQQGAGNYG. The entire CDR3 reads CASSGGQQGAGNYGYTF.

With respect to this clone: The CDR3 end is not reached by the read, which stops 3 residues before it; the germline J gene fills it in. This rearrangement joins TRBV5-6 to TRBJ1-4; TRBD1 agrees at 10 bases. This CDR3 region has 15 residues. Per germline, CDR1 SGHDT and CDR2 YYEEEE. Incomplete CDR3 DNA: TGTGCCAGCAGAACCGGGACAGGGGCAAATTCACCA. Its translation is CASRTGTGANSP. The entire CDR3 protein reads CASRTGTGANSPLFF.

Turning to this clone: The junction departs from the called germline gene at one end, perhaps through a read error. The CDR3 end falls 3 residues outside the read, so it is completed with the germline J gene. The chain recombines TRBV4-2 with TRBJ1-2, with D unresolved. CDR1 and CDR2 (germline): LGHNA, YNFKEQ. The CDR3 sequence is 12 residues long. The CDR3 DNA, read in part, is TGCGCCAGCAGCCAGTACAATTATGGC. Protein: CASSQYNYG. The full CDR3 protein is CASSQYNYGYTF.

Turning to this clone: The observed sequence ends 3 residues before the CDR3 terminus, with the missing tail filled in from the germline J gene. The J gene is TRBJ2-3, the V gene TRBV20-1; TRBD2 matches at 13 bases. The CDR3 is made up of 18 amino acids. Germline-derived CDR1 and CDR2 are DFQATT and SNEGSKA (reference sequence). V was clipped by 1 base and J by 2 bases; unmatched bases: 9. The CDR3 DNA, read in part, is TGCAGTGCTAGAGGGACTAGCGGGGGTACCCTACCCACAGATACG. Its translation is CSARGTSGGTLPTDT. The CDR3 reads in full as CSARGTSGGTLPTDTQYF.

On this clone: Sequencing ends 3 residues short of the CDR3 end; the germline J gene provides the rest. The chain combines TRBV20-1 with TRBJ1-1, with a tentative D call TRBD1 (5 bases). Germline lookup yields CDR1 DFQATT and CDR2 SNEGSKA (reference sequence). The CDR3 runs to 14 residues. Between the trimmed V and J ends, which lost 0 bases and 4 bases, there was a span of 12 bases. Here the CDR3 reads CSARDLRGSTEAFF. CDR3 bases read: TGCAGTGCTAGAGATCTGAGGGGATCCACTGAA.

With respect to this clone: The junction does not match germline at one end; this may be a read error. The read comes to an end 3 residues before the CDR3 does, leaving the germline J gene to fill in the end. The chain joins TRBV4-2 to TRBJ2-3, with 8 bases identical to TRBD2. The CDR3 has 16 residues. Germline V lookup: CDR1 LGHNA, CDR2 YNFKEQ. CDR3 DNA (partial): TGCGCCAGCAGCCAAGATGGGCGGGGGGAAGCAGATACG. Its translation: CASSQDGRGEADT. The full-length CDR3 reads as CASSQDGRGEADTQYF.